This T cell receptor beta chain was observed in a study of blood T cell repertoires in COVID-19 (dated by TCRdb to 2018 to 2020). Notes on the research overall: The collaborator samples originated in the United States, Italy and Spain and spanned the acute and convalescent phases of COVID-19. The material from the prospective study consisted of cDNA or gDNA derived from T cells, B-cell-depleted T cells, or PBMCs. Deeply sampled blood TCRbeta repertoires from subjects exposed to, actively infected with, or recovered from COVID-19 were included in the dataset. The repertoires were released in a freely available public database intended as a resource for research on the immune response to SARS-CoV-2. Samples were obtained from the ongoing ImmuneRACE study (first 160 participants) and from 1,254 subjects provided by 6 global collaborators. Nearly every sample came with metadata listing a de-identified subject ID, COVID-19 status, age in years and sex. Where HLA class I and class II types were available, the types were taken from metadata supplied by the sample provider, not from assay-based typing. Study-wide findings and limitations: How much clinical and demographic metadata was included differed by source and by participant, and the metadata was provided uncurated.

The immunoSEQ Assay, a bias-controlled multiplex PCR, was used to amplify TCRbeta CDR3 regions from genomic DNA. Processing in the source paper ran as follows. Nucleated cell counts per sample were estimated from amplification of reference gene primers within the assay. Sequence reads were collapsed and filtered to measure the absolute abundance of every unique TCRbeta CDR3 rearrangement. Productive Simpson clonality was computed per sample as the square root of Simpson's diversity index over productive rearrangements. Entries here come from immuneACCESS through TCRdb and include only in-frame sequences with V and J called. Some clones fail to appear in such tables; in the studies checked, an unresolved V gene covers under half of the shortfall, and the cause of the remainder is unknown. The V and J calls and the clone size are those of that table, but D and trimming were determined from the DNA. Present in this sample are about 360,000 clones, approximately 86% of which were seen just once. The top ten clonotypes cover 2% to 2.5% of the sample.

Note on this clone: The specificity of this receptor is unknown. No much larger clone exists at a distance of one base, and base qualities are not known.

From the cysteine through the phenylalanine, the CDR3 covers 16 amino acids. Just the 48-base CDR3 DNA is kept, in frame starting at base 1. The V and J ends are trimmed by 0 bases and 3 bases, leaving 14 bases between them. CDR1 and CDR2, looked up from the germline V gene (reference sequence), are GTSNPN and SVGIG. Participants in the prospective study were enrolled through a virtual design, were aged 18 to 89 years, and lived in fewer than 30 United States geographic areas. Cohort assignment in the prospective study relied on participant-reported clinical history from a screening survey and a study questionnaire. Mobile phlebotomists in the prospective study collected whole blood, serum and a nasopharyngeal or oropharyngeal swab from every participant. Prospective study participants could optionally give additional blood draws and questionnaires over an approximately 2-month period. Before DNA extraction, prospective study blood samples were shipped either frozen or at room temperature.

This sequence was found in a woman in her 40s with acute COVID-19. This receptor chain uses TRBV30 and TRBJ1-4, with no D gene named confidently. Sequenced input: PBMCs or T cells enriched from blood (not recorded which). The CDR3 here reads CAWSVKAPFSNEKLFF. In nucleotides, the sequence is TGTGCCTGGAGTGTAAAAGCCCCCTTTTCTAATGAAAAACTGTTTTTT.